This record covers a single TCR beta chain. Its target is unknown. These data originate in a study of a mutant IDH1 vaccine in newly diagnosed glioma. At the level of the study: Vaccination followed radiotherapy alone by 4-6 weeks, or accompanied temozolomide cycles.

This table comes from immunoSEQ multiplex PCR, and its TCRdb copy is limited to in-frame clones, with some not included. The sample shows about 27,000 clones, 70% to 90% of them seen only once. CDR1 is MNHEY and CDR2 is SVGAGI in the germline V gene. V was cut by 0 bases and J by 3 bases, with 9 bases left in between. The CDR3 is made up of 16 amino acids. Time point denoted: week 35, safety follow-up. Each dose of the vaccine consisted of 300 ug of mutant IDH1 20-mer peptide, with topical imiquimod. The sample here was PBMCs, taken from a glioma patient whose treatment included an IDH1 peptide vaccine. The receptor comes from a man under 40 with glioma. The V call is TRBV6-5, the J call TRBJ1-6; D is unresolved. In nucleotides, the CDR3 is TGTGCCAGCAGTTACTCGAGCTACAGCTATAATTCACCCCTCCACTTT. Encoded protein: CASSYSSYSYNSPLHF.